This T cell receptor (beta chain) was obtained from a study of blood T cell repertoires in COVID-19. Across the study: The United States, Italy and Spain supplied acute and convalescent COVID-19 samples.

The CDR3 runs to 16 residues. Germline V lookup: CDR1 MDHEN, CDR2 SYDVKM. Trimming left V 3 bases short and J 0 bases short, with 12 bases between. Profiling relied on immunoSEQ multiplex PCR, and the TCRdb table lists in-frame clones only, not all of them. The sample records approximately 59,000 clones, roughly 77% being singletons. The source is a man older than 75 with acute or convalescent COVID-19. The material sequenced was peripheral blood. The V call is TRBV28, the J call TRBJ1-5, with TRBD1 as a possible D gene (5 bases). The CDR3 region is CASSLVRGLSNQPQHF. In DNA, the CDR3 is TGTGCCAGCAGTTTGGTTAGGGGCCTTAGCAATCAGCCCCAGCATTTT.